The rows below give T cell receptor beta chains drawn from one sample of a study of early T cells in non-severe SARS-CoV-2 infection. MiXCR, run by TCRdb on the 5' RACE reads, gives a single entry per CDR3 protein. The sample includes tens of thousands of distinct CDR3 sequences, around 7% of them seen just once. The sample was whole blood. These receptors were obtained from an adult who was a healthcare worker with PCR-confirmed SARS-CoV-2 infection or an uninfected control (not recorded which). The CDR3 runs from the conserved cysteine through the conserved F or W. Clone size appears in some rows only: once, few, many, or a class for an expanded clone.

cdr3_length: 18; clone_size: few; j_call: TRBJ2-5; v_call: TRBV10-2; cdr3_aa: CASSEGLAGAPPQETQYF
cdr3_length: 15; clone_size: many; j_call: TRBJ1-1; v_call: TRBV6-2/TRBV6-3; cdr3_aa: CASSYPLDRNTEAFF
cdr3_length: 12; clone_size: many; j_call: TRBJ1-1; v_call: TRBV6-2/TRBV6-3; cdr3_aa: CASSYRNTEAFF
cdr3_length: 14; clone_size: few; j_call: TRBJ2-5; v_call: TRBV18; cdr3_aa: CASRTGTAVETQYF
cdr3_length: 16; clone_size: few; j_call: TRBJ2-5; v_call: TRBV19; cdr3_aa: CASSMGWDRDQETQYF
cdr3_length: 13; clone_size: NA; j_call: TRBJ1-2; v_call: TRBV18; cdr3_aa: CASSPDSNYGYTF
cdr3_length: 14; clone_size: few; j_call: TRBJ1-2; v_call: TRBV19; cdr3_aa: CASSENRVNYGYTF
cdr3_length: 15; clone_size: many; j_call: TRBJ1-5; v_call: TRBV12-3/TRBV12-4; cdr3_aa: CASSDRGFSNQPQHF
cdr3_length: 14; clone_size: many; j_call: TRBJ1-2; v_call: TRBV12-3/TRBV12-4; cdr3_aa: CASSLMSALYGYTF
cdr3_length: 15; clone_size: many; j_call: TRBJ1-5; v_call: TRBV6-6; cdr3_aa: CASSYSGGDGQPQHF
cdr3_length: 14; clone_size: few; j_call: TRBJ2-3; v_call: TRBV19; cdr3_aa: CASSHRTPTDTQYF
cdr3_length: 14; clone_size: many; j_call: TRBJ1-4; v_call: TRBV6-6; cdr3_aa: CACHGQGLNEKLFF
cdr3_length: 16; clone_size: few; j_call: TRBJ2-5; v_call: TRBV6-2/TRBV6-3; cdr3_aa: CASSLLGSGGQETQYF
cdr3_length: 15; clone_size: many; j_call: TRBJ2-7; v_call: TRBV11-2; cdr3_aa: CASSFRGQVLAEQYF
cdr3_length: 16; clone_size: NA; j_call: TRBJ2-7; v_call: TRBV7-2; cdr3_aa: CASSLMFGTGIYEQYF
cdr3_length: 15; clone_size: many; j_call: TRBJ2-1; v_call: TRBV4-2; cdr3_aa: CASSQDMPERGEQFF
cdr3_length: 13; clone_size: NA; j_call: TRBJ1-6; v_call: TRBV6-1; cdr3_aa: CASRSPYNSPLHF
cdr3_length: 13; clone_size: few; j_call: TRBJ2-7; v_call: TRBV19; cdr3_aa: CASRDRSSYEQYF
cdr3_length: 14; clone_size: many; j_call: TRBJ1-5; v_call: TRBV6-2/TRBV6-3; cdr3_aa: CASSFTYSNQPQHF
cdr3_length: 16; clone_size: NA; j_call: TRBJ2-2; v_call: TRBV13; cdr3_aa: CASSIGTVRHTGELFF
cdr3_length: 13; clone_size: many; j_call: TRBJ2-7; v_call: TRBV6-1; cdr3_aa: CASSAAGPYEQYF
cdr3_length: 16; clone_size: NA; j_call: TRBJ1-4; v_call: TRBV23-1; cdr3_aa: CASSLPPEVRNEKLFF
cdr3_length: 15; clone_size: few; j_call: TRBJ2-5; v_call: TRBV7-6; cdr3_aa: CASSLAGLNQETQYF
cdr3_length: 12; clone_size: few; j_call: TRBJ1-1; v_call: TRBV2; cdr3_aa: CASSVDLTEAFF
cdr3_length: 13; clone_size: few; j_call: TRBJ2-3; v_call: TRBV9; cdr3_aa: CASSPEYTDTQYF
cdr3_length: 13; clone_size: many; j_call: TRBJ1-5; v_call: TRBV19; cdr3_aa: CASNVRVDQPQHF
cdr3_length: 13; clone_size: many; j_call: TRBJ1-1; v_call: TRBV7-3; cdr3_aa: CASSSSVDTEAFF
cdr3_length: 11; clone_size: NA; j_call: TRBJ2-3; v_call: TRBV7-8; cdr3_aa: CASSLWDTQYF
cdr3_length: 17; clone_size: few; j_call: TRBJ2-3; v_call: TRBV4-2; cdr3_aa: CASSQEVGLAGPDTQYF
cdr3_length: 17; clone_size: many; j_call: TRBJ2-1; v_call: TRBV18; cdr3_aa: CASSRQPWTGLGNEQFF
cdr3_length: 14; clone_size: few; j_call: TRBJ2-5; v_call: TRBV2; cdr3_aa: CACRLSRGVETQYF
cdr3_length: 15; clone_size: many; j_call: TRBJ2-3; v_call: TRBV7-6; cdr3_aa: CASSFGLAPRDTQYF
cdr3_length: 15; clone_size: many; j_call: TRBJ2-1; v_call: TRBV7-6; cdr3_aa: CASSHLQGGYNEQFF
cdr3_length: 14; clone_size: NA; j_call: TRBJ1-1; v_call: TRBV5-5; cdr3_aa: CASSLGGTSTEAFF
cdr3_length: 16; clone_size: few; j_call: TRBJ1-1; v_call: TRBV9; cdr3_aa: CASSPRPPGTDTEAFF